Below, 2 T cell receptor beta chains from the same sample are listed, as sequenced in a study of T-cell memory formation after mild COVID-19. TCRdb reprocessed the 5' RACE reads with MiXCR, giving one entry per CDR3 protein. The sample gives around 250,000 distinct CDR3 sequences, roughly a tenth of which show up once; more than 20% is in the top ten. Sequencing was performed on PBMCs or a T cell subset sorted from them (not recorded which). The receptors derive from a man younger than 35 who had mild COVID-19 (a few samples of this study predate the infection). Cell type and time point are not known.

The genes are TRBV6-5 and TRBJ1-1; D remains ambiguous. V was trimmed by 6 bases and J by 3 bases, leaving 14 bases between them. This CDR3 is built from 14 residues. The germline V gene has CDR1 MNHEY and CDR2 SVGAGI. CDR3 sequence reads: CASSLTSWDTEAFF. The CDR3 nucleotides are TGTGCCAGCAGCCTTACTTCATGGGACACTGAAGCTTTCTTT.

The chain carries TRBV6-2 or TRBV6-3 and TRBJ2-5; D may be TRBD2 (5 bases). The CDR3 covers 12 residues. V was shortened by 6 bases and J by 2 bases, with 7 bases between the two germline ends. CDR1 and CDR2 (germline): MNHEY, SVGEGT. CDR3 DNA: TGTGCCAGCAGGAGGGTACAAGAGACCCAGTACTTC. Protein product: CASRRVQETQYF.